This entry describes one T cell receptor (beta chain). The data are from a study of blood T cell repertoires in COVID-19. This table comes from immunoSEQ multiplex PCR, and its TCRdb copy is limited to in-frame clones, with some not included. The profile shows some 200,000 clones, 89% of them singletons. The CDR3 sequence is 17 residues long. V dropped 5 bases and J dropped 2 bases, with 22 bases sitting between them. Germline V gives CDR1 MGHDK, CDR2 SYGVNS. This TCR came from a woman aged 18 to 35 who had recovered from COVID-19. This chain uses TRBV25-1 with TRBJ2-7; tentatively, D is TRBD2 (6 bases). The sequenced material came from PBMCs or T cells enriched from blood (not recorded which). CDR3 coding DNA: TGTGCCAGCAGTAGGATGGAGGGAGACGGCCAACCCTACGAGCAGTACTTC. The encoded protein is CASSRMEGDGQPYEQYF.